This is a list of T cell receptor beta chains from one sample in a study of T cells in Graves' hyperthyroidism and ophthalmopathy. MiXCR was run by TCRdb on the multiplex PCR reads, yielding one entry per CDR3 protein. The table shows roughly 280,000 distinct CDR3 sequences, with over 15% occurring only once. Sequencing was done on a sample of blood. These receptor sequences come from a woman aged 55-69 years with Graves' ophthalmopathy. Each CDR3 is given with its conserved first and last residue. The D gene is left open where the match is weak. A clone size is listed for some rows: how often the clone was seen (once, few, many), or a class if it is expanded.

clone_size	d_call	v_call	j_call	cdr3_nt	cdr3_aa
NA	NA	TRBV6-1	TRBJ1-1	TGTGCCAGCAGCATGAGCGTGAACACTGAAGCTTTCTTT	CASSMSVNTEAFF
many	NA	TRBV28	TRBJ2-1	TGTGCCAGCAGCCGACTGAATGAGCAGTTCTTC	CASSRLNEQFF
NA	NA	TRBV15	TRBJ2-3	TGTGCCTCAGAGGAGGGCCGAGGGTTGGGGACGCAGTATTTT	CASEEGRGLGTQYF
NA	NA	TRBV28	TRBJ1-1	TGTGCCAGCAGTTTACCGCGGCAGGGTTGGCCTGAAGCTTTCTTT	CASSLPRQGWPEAFF
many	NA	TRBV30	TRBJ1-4	TGTGCCTGGAGTGTATCCCATAGTGAAAAACTGTTTTTT	CAWSVSHSEKLFF
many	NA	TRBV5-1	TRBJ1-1	TGCGCCAGCAGCCCCTACGGGAACACTGAAGCTTTCTTT	CASSPYGNTEAFF
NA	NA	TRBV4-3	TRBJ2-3	TGCGCCAGCAGCCAAGGGGGCTCAAGCACAGATACGCAGTATTTT	CASSQGGSSTDTQYF
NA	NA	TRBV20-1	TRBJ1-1	TGCAGTGCTAGAGTGCCGGGGATGGGCACTGAAGCTTTCTTT	CSARVPGMGTEAFF
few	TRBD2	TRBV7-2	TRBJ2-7	TGTGCCAGCAGCTCCGGACTAGCGGGGGGAGCTACAGAGCAGTACTTC	CASSSGLAGGATEQYF
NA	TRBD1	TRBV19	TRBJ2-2	TGTGCCAGTAGTATCATTGGGACAGAAACCGGGGAGCTGTTTTTT	CASSIIGTETGELFF
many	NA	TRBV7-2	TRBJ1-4	TGTGCCAGCAACAACCTGGCGGGGTCTCATGATGAAAAACTGTTTTTT	CASNNLAGSHDEKLFF
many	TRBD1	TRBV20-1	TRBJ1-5	TGCAGTGCTGAAGACAGGGCCAGCAATCAGCCCCAGCATTTT	CSAEDRASNQPQHF
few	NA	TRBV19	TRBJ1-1	TGTGCCAGTAGTATGGGGTCTGAAGCTTTCTTT	CASSMGSEAFF
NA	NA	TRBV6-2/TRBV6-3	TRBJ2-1	TGTGCCAGCAGTTACGTGCGGGGCCACTACAATGAGCAGTTCTTC	CASSYVRGHYNEQFF
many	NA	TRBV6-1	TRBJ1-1	TGTGCCAGCAGCCCCCGGGGGGCGATTGAAGCTTTCTTT	CASSPRGAIEAFF
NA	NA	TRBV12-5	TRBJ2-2	TGTACTAGTGCGAGTCTAACCACCGGGGAGCTGTTTTTT	CTSASLTTGELFF
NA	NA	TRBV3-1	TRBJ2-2	TGTGCCAGCAGCCAAGAATCGACAGGCCTTAGGGGCACCGGGGAGCTGTTTTTT	CASSQESTGLRGTGELFF
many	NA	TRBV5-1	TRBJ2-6	TGCGCCAGCAGCCCACAGAAGGGGTCTGGGGCCAACGTCCTGACTTTC	CASSPQKGSGANVLTF
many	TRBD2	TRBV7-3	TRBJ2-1	TGTGCCAGCAGCCGGGGACTAGCGGGAGTAAATGAGCAGTTCTTC	CASSRGLAGVNEQFF
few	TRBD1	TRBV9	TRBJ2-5	TGTGCCAGCAGCTTTTCGACAGGGAACCAAGAGACCCAGTACTTC	CASSFSTGNQETQYF
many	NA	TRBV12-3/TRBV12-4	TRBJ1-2	TGTGCCAGCAGCCCGCCGGGACCCGATAACTATGGCTACACCTTC	CASSPPGPDNYGYTF
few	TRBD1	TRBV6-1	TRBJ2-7	TGTGCCAGCAGTACAGGGGTAGGGGACTACGAGCAGTACTTC	CASSTGVGDYEQYF
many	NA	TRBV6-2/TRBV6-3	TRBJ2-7	TGTGCCAGCAGGCGGAGATCAACCTTATCCTACGAGCAGTACTTC	CASRRRSTLSYEQYF
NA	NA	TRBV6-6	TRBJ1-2	TGTGCCAGCAGTTACCGTGACACTAAAAAAGCTGGCTACACCTTC	CASSYRDTKKAGYTF
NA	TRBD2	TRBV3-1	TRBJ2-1	TGTGCCAGCAGACACTTAGCGGGCCACTACAATGAGCAGTTCTTC	CASRHLAGHYNEQFF
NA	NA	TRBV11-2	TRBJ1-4	TGTGCCAGCAGCGGACGGTACTCTGAAAAACTGTTTTTT	CASSGRYSEKLFF
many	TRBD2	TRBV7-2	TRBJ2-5	TGTGCCAGCAGCACTCTAGCGGGATCTTTAGAGACCCAGTACTTC	CASSTLAGSLETQYF
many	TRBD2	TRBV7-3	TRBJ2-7	TGTGCCAGCAGCCTAGCGGGAGTGGGCTACGAGCAGTACTTC	CASSLAGVGYEQYF
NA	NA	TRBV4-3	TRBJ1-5	TGCGCCAGCAGCCTAAGACAGGAACCTAATCAGCCCCAGCATTTT	CASSLRQEPNQPQHF
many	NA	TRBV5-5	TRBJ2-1	TGTGCCAGCAGATTACAGAGTTACAATGAGCAGTTCTTC	CASRLQSYNEQFF
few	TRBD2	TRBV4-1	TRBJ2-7	TGCGCCAGCAGCCGACTAGCGGGGGGCAACCCCTACGAGCAGTACTTC	CASSRLAGGNPYEQYF
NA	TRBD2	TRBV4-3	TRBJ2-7	TGCGCCAGCAGCCAAAGACGCGGGGGGAGCTCCTACGAGCAGTACTTC	CASSQRRGGSSYEQYF
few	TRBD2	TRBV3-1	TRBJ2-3	TGTGCCAGCAGCCAAGGCGGGACTAGCGGGAGGATGATAGATACGCAGTATTTT	CASSQGGTSGRMIDTQYF
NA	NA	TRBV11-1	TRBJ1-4	TGTGCCAGCAGCTTTGGGGGCGCTGATGAAAAACTGTTTTTT	CASSFGGADEKLFF
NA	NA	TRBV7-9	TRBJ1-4	TGTGCCAGCAGCTTATTGGGGGGCGAAGAAAAACTGTTTTTT	CASSLLGGEEKLFF
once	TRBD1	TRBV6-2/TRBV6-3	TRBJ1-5	TGTGCCAGCAGATCCACAGGGGGCGATCAGCCCCAGCATTTT	CASRSTGGDQPQHF
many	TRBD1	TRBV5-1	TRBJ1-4	TGCGCCAGCAGCGTCGCCGGGACAGGGGCTGAAAAACTGTTTTTT	CASSVAGTGAEKLFF
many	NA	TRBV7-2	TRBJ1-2	TGTGCCAGCAGCTTAGGTGGACAAGGATACTATGGCTACACCTTC	CASSLGGQGYYGYTF
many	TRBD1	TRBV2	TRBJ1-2	TGTGCCAGCAGTGAAGAGGACAGGGGGCGGAACTATGGCTACACCTTC	CASSEEDRGRNYGYTF
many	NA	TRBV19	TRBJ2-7	TGTGCCAGCACCCCCGGGGTAGGGATCTACGAGCAGTACTTC	CASTPGVGIYEQYF
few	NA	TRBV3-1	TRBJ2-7	TGTGCCAGCAGCCAAAGGTCGACAGGCCGATACGAGCAGTACTTC	CASSQRSTGRYEQYF
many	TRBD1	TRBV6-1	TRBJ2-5	TGTGCCAATTCCGGGACAGAAGAGACCCAGTACTTC	CANSGTEETQYF
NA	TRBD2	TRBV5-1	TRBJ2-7	TGCGCCAGCAGCAACGGGACTAGTGCCTACGAGCAGTACTTC	CASSNGTSAYEQYF
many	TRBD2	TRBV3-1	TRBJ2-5	TGTGCCAGCAGCCAGGTACTAGCGGGGCGCCAAGAGACCCAGTACTTC	CASSQVLAGRQETQYF
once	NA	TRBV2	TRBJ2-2	TGTGCCAGCAGCGCCGGTTGGGGGCGCGACACCGGGGAGCTGTTTTTT	CASSAGWGRDTGELFF
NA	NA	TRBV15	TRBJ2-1	TGTGCCACCAGCAGGCGTTCCGGCGGGGTCTACAATGAGCAGTTCTTC	CATSRRSGGVYNEQFF
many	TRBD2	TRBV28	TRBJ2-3	TGTGCCAGCAGTTTTCTCTGGGCTAGCGGGGGCCGCACAGATACGCAGTATTTT	CASSFLWASGGRTDTQYF
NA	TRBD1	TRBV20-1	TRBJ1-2	TGCAGTGCTAGGGGGGAATTTTTAGGGGGCACTTATGGCTACACCTTC	CSARGEFLGGTYGYTF
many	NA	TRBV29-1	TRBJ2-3	TGCAGCGTTGACCCGGAGGGCGGAACAGATACGCAGTATTTT	CSVDPEGGTDTQYF
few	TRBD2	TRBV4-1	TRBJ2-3	TGCGCCAGCAGCCAGAGGGCTAGCGGGATGACAGATACGCAGTATTTT	CASSQRASGMTDTQYF
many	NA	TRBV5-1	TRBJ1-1	TGCGCCAGCAGCTTGGTGGGGGGTGCCACTGAAGCTTTCTTT	CASSLVGGATEAFF
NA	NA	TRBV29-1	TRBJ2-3	TGCAGCGGGGAGGTACCAGATACGCAGTATTTT	CSGEVPDTQYF
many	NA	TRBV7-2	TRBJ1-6	TGTGCCAGCAGCTTAGCTTTTCGAGCTACCTATAATTCACCCCTCCACTTT	CASSLAFRATYNSPLHF
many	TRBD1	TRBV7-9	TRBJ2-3	TGTGCCAGCAAGACAGGGTTTAGCACAGATACGCAGTATTTT	CASKTGFSTDTQYF
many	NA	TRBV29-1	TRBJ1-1	TGCAGCGTATCCGGAAGCACTGAAGCTTTCTTT	CSVSGSTEAFF
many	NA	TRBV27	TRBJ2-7	TGTGCCAGCAGTTTCCGATATTGGGGGTACGAGCAGTACTTC	CASSFRYWGYEQYF
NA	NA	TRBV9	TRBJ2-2	TGTGCCAGCAGCCTTACTTCGACGGGCACCGGGGAGCTGTTTTTT	CASSLTSTGTGELFF
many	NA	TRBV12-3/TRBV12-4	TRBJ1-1	TGTGCCGCGGCTCGACAGGTTGCTGCTGAAGCTTTCTTT	CAAARQVAAEAFF
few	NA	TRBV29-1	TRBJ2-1	TGCAGCCATGCCGGGACTGCATCCTACAATGAGCAGTTCTTC	CSHAGTASYNEQFF